This TCR beta chain emerged from a study of lymphopenia after photon versus proton radiotherapy. CDR1 is MNHEY and CDR2 is SVGAGI in the germline V gene. The CDR3 contains 12 residues. The germline V and J ends were trimmed by 4 bases and 6 bases, with 10 bases remaining between them. Sequencing used immunoSEQ multiplex PCR; TCRdb keeps in-frame clones, though not all of them. The data show around 70,000 clones, 85% to 95% seen once. This rearrangement joins TRBV6-5 to TRBJ2-7; D may be TRBD1 (6 bases). The sample was peripheral blood, taken from a patient treated with photon-based radiotherapy. This clonotype originated in a middle-aged woman with cholangiocarcinoma. The CDR3 loop is CASSFLRGEQYF. The CDR3 bases are TGTGCCAGCAGTTTCCTCAGGGGCGAGCAGTACTTC.